Each of the 27 T cell receptor beta chains below was sequenced from the same sample in a study of patients and donors after allogeneic stem cell transplantation. TCRdb analysed the RT-PCR reads with MiXCR anew, one entry per CDR3 protein. The sample has 390,000 or so distinct CDR3 sequences, roughly 17% seen once; the top ten hold less than 8%. The sequenced material came from blood, either unsorted or a sorted T cell fraction (not recorded which). All receptors come from a human donor who was either an allogeneic HSCT recipient or a stem cell or donor lymphocyte infusion donor (not recorded which). It is not recorded whose cells these are; they may come from a transplant donor.

This clonotype occurred a few times. The chain combines TRBV3-1 with TRBJ2-5; the match to TRBD1 covers 7 bases. This CDR3 spans 16 amino acids. Germline CDR1 LGHDT, CDR2 YNNKEL (reference sequence). V was pared by 10 bases and J by 1 base, with 15 bases of the junction left unmatched. This chain's CDR3 is CATATPGTAIQETQYF. The CDR3 nucleotides read TGTGCCACAGCAACCCCCGGGACAGCAATCCAAGAGACCCAGTACTTC.

The chain is built from TRBV29-1 and TRBJ2-7, with 10 nucleotides matching TRBD2. V shed 6 bases, J shed 2 bases, and the junction held 4 bases outside the gene matches. This CDR3 has 13 residues. Germline V gene lookup returns CDR1 SQVTM and CDR2 ANQGSEA. The CDR3 is CSVKLAGPYEQYF. The CDR3 bases are TGCAGCGTGAAACTAGCGGGGCCCTACGAGCAGTACTTC.

Only a few counts were recorded for this clonotype. The rearrangement uses TRBV24-1 and TRBJ1-1; D uncertain. Between the trimmed V and J ends, which lost 1 base and 5 bases, there was a span of 7 bases. The V gene's germline CDR1 is KGHDR and CDR2 SFDVKD. The length of the CDR3 is 13 residues. In DNA form, the CDR3 reads TGTGCCACCAGTGATTTTGGGGAAACTGAAGCTTTCTTT. Its translation: CATSDFGETEAFF.

This clonotype was seen a few times. V is TRBV5-1 and J is TRBJ2-5; no clear D. Trimming removed 2 bases at V and 5 bases at J, with 10 bases between. This CDR3 has 13 amino acids. Germline V gene sequence: CDR1 SGHRS, CDR2 YFSETQ. Written as DNA, the CDR3 is TGCGCCAGCAGCTTAACTGTTGTGGAGACCCAGTACTTC. This sequence encodes CASSLTVVETQYF.

The chain recombines TRBV9 with TRBJ1-2; D uncertain. This CDR3 is built from 15 residues. Trimming cost V 0 bases and J 4 bases, with 13 bases left between them. Germline CDR1 is SGDLS and CDR2 is YYNGEE. CDR3 protein: CASSVDGKQSYGYTF. CDR3 DNA sequence: TGTGCCAGCAGCGTAGATGGGAAACAATCCTATGGCTACACCTTC.

This clonotype was observed a few times. The chain recombines TRBV24-1 with TRBJ2-7; 7 nucleotides match TRBD1. Germline-derived CDR1 and CDR2 are KGHDR and SFDVKD. The V segment lost 3 bases and the J segment 4 bases; nucleotides outside the gene matches: 5. This CDR3 has 14 residues. The CDR3 DNA reads TGTGCCACCAGTGATGGGAAGACAGGGTACGAGCAGTACTTC. Translation: CATSDGKTGYEQYF.

The CDR3 region has the DNA TGTGCCAGCAGCCACGCGCCGGGACAGGGTTACGAGCAGTACTTC. Its translation: CASSHAPGQGYEQYF. This chain joins TRBV3-1 and TRBJ2-7; TRBD1 matches 9 bases. CDR3 size: 15 residues. The germline CDR1 and CDR2 sequences are LGHDT and YNNKEL (reference sequence). V was pared by 3 bases and J by 4 bases, with 7 bases of the junction left unmatched.

This clonotype was seen only a few times. This chain links TRBV28 with TRBJ2-2; D is unresolved. Trimming shortened V by 2 bases and J by 3 bases, and 10 bases separated the two germline ends. The CDR3 contains 15 residues. Germline assignment: CDR1 MDHEN and CDR2 SYDVKM. The CDR3, as DNA: TGTGCCAGCAGTTTAGTCGGCAGCTACACCGGGGAGCTGTTTTTT. This sequence encodes CASSLVGSYTGELFF.

The sample holds a few counts of this clonotype. The rearrangement uses TRBV12-3 or TRBV12-4 and TRBJ2-3; unclear D gene. The CDR3 spans 14 residues. Trimming left V 5 bases short and J 6 bases short, with 15 bases between. The CDR3 sequence: CASSPGSPGDTQYF. CDR3 bases: TGTGCCAGCAGTCCAGGATCCCCTGGGGATACGCAGTATTTT.

This clonotype was counted a single time. The rearrangement joins TRBV11-1 to TRBJ1-3, with D unresolved. The germline gives CDR1 SGHAT, CDR2 FQDESV (reference sequence). Trimming pared 5 bases from V and 8 bases from J, leaving 10 bases between. The CDR3 is 12 residues long. The CDR3 nucleotides are TGTGCCAGCAGCCTTGACGGGGACACCATATATTTT. Its translation is CASSLDGDTIYF.

Notes on this clonotype: Germline is not matched at one junction end, which may reflect a read error. The V gene is TRBV6-1, the J gene TRBJ1-4; D is unclear. This CDR3 has 15 amino acids. CDR1 is MNHNS and CDR2 is SASEGT in the germline V gene. CDR3 residues: CASSKVYSMNEKLFF. Written as DNA, the CDR3 is TGTGCCAGCAGCAAAGTTTACAGCATGAATGAAAAACTGTTCTTT.

The V and J genes are TRBV19 and TRBJ1-5; D is uncertain. Trimming removed 7 bases from V and 0 bases from J, with 13 bases in between. This CDR3 has 15 residues. Germline V gives CDR1 LNHDA, CDR2 SQIVND (reference sequence). Here the CDR3 DNA reads TGTGCCAGTAACCGGGGAATCAATAGCAATCAGCCCCAGCATTTT. Its protein is CASNRGINSNQPQHF.

The rearrangement joins TRBV5-1 to TRBJ2-7, with TRBD1 identical over 10 bases. With 4 bases clipped from V and 3 bases from J, the junction kept 4 bases outside the gene matches. The CDR3 length is 14 residues. CDR1 and CDR2 from the germline V gene are SGHRS and YFSETQ. The CDR3 protein is CASSRQGASYEQYF. The DNA of the CDR3 is TGCGCCAGCAGCCGACAGGGGGCGAGCTACGAGCAGTACTTC. Drawing the rest from reference TRBV5-1 and TRBJ2-7, the complete variable domain is KAGVTQTPRYLIKTRGQQVTLSCSPISGHRSVSWYQQTPGQGLQFLFEYFSETQRNKGNFPGRFSGRQFSNSRSEMNVSTLELGDSALYLCASSRQGASYEQYFGPGTRLTVT.

The V gene is TRBV10-3, the J gene TRBJ1-1, with D tentatively TRBD1 (5 bases). Per the germline V gene, CDR1 is ENHRY and CDR2 is SYGVKD. Trimming took 1 base from V and 0 from J, leaving 12 bases between them. The CDR3 spans 16 residues. The CDR3 sequence is CAISELAGSMNTEAFF. The CDR3 bases are TGTGCCATCAGTGAGTTGGCAGGGAGCATGAACACTGAAGCTTTCTTT.

The CDR3: CASITVSGANVLTF. The CDR3 region has the DNA TGTGCCAGCATTACGGTCTCTGGGGCCAACGTCCTGACTTTC. The V call is TRBV2, the J call TRBJ2-6; D call uncertain. The germline gives CDR1 SNHLY, CDR2 FYNNEI. V gave up 7 bases and J gave up 0 bases, with 7 bases separating them. CDR3 size: 14 residues. Using reference TRBV2 and TRBJ2-6 for the parts outside the CDR3, the full variable domain is EPEVTQTPSHQVTQMGQEVILRCVPISNHLYFYWYRQILGQKVEFLVSFYNNEISEKSEIFDDQFSVERPDGSNFTLKIRSTKLEDSAMYFCASITVSGANVLTFGAGSRLTVL.

This clonotype was picked up a small number of times. V is TRBV5-1 and J is TRBJ2-1; 7 bases line up with TRBD1. V lost 4 bases to trimming and J lost 2 bases; unmatched junction nucleotides: 9. The length of the CDR3 is 16 residues. Germline V gives CDR1 SGHRS, CDR2 YFSETQ. The CDR3 protein is CASSRVTGLTYNEQFF. The CDR3 DNA reads as TGCGCCAGCAGCAGGGTGACAGGGTTAACCTACAATGAGCAGTTCTTC.

The gene calls are TRBV29-1 and TRBJ2-5, with D possibly being TRBD1 or TRBD2 (5 bases each). CDR1 and CDR2 from the germline V gene are SQVTM and ANQGSEA. V was trimmed by 3 bases and J by 7 bases, leaving 6 bases between them. This CDR3 is built from 10 residues. CDR3 sequence: CSVERGTQYF. CDR3 DNA sequence: TGCAGCGTTGAGAGGGGGACCCAGTACTTC. Complete variable domain (other parts from reference TRBV29-1 and TRBJ2-5): SAVISQKPSRDICQRGTSLTIQCQVDSQVTMMFWYRQQPGQSLTLIATANQGSEATYESGFVIDKFPISRPNLTFSTLTVSNMSPEDSSIYLCSVERGTQYFGPGTRLLVL.

DNA for the CDR3: TGTGCCACCGGACGCCCGACGGGCAATTCACCCCTCCACTTT. Amino acid sequence: CATGRPTGNSPLHF. V and J are TRBV19 and TRBJ1-6; D is unresolved. V lost 10 bases, J lost 7 bases, and 17 bases lay in between. This CDR3 is 14 amino acids long. Germline V gene data show CDR1 as LNHDA and CDR2 as SQIVND (reference sequence). Combining the CDR3 with reference TRBV19 and TRBJ1-6 gives the whole variable domain DGGITQSPKYLFRKEGQNVTLSCEQNLNHDAMYWYRQDPGQGLRLIYYSQIVNDFQKGDIAEGYSVSREKKESFPLTVTSAQKNPTAFYLCATGRPTGNSPLHFGNGTRLTVT.

V gene TRBV7-9 combines with J gene TRBJ2-5, with D hard to call. The CDR3 sequence is 11 residues long. CDR1 is SEHNR, CDR2 FQNEAQ, per germline (reference sequence). V lost 7 bases and J lost 7, with 10 bases in between. The CDR3 sequence is CASTPVGTQYF. The CDR3 bases are TGTGCCAGCACCCCAGTAGGGACCCAGTACTTC.

This clonotype was observed a handful of times. The chain joins TRBV9 to TRBJ1-2; D remains ambiguous. V lost 6 bases to trimming and J lost 4 bases, with 10 bases between them. The germline V gene encodes CDR1 SGDLS and CDR2 YYNGEE. The length of the CDR3 is 12 residues. The CDR3 reads CASKKGTYGYTF. In DNA, the CDR3 is TGTGCCAGCAAGAAAGGCACCTATGGCTACACCTTC.

There are many counts of this clonotype. The rearrangement links TRBV5-1 to TRBJ2-7; a possible D gene is TRBD1 (6 bases). There are 12 residues in the CDR3. V shed 4 bases and J shed 4 bases, with 9 bases lying between them. Germline-derived CDR1 and CDR2 are SGHRS and YFSETQ. The CDR3 here is CASSVTGYEQYF. CDR3 DNA sequence: TGCGCCAGCAGCGTGACAGGATACGAGCAGTACTTC.

The chain links TRBV28 to TRBJ2-7, with D unclear. The V gene lost 6 bases and the J gene lost 0 bases, with 15 bases spanning the gap. Looked up from germline, CDR1 is MDHEN and CDR2 is SYDVKM. The CDR3 loop spans 15 amino acids. The CDR3 nucleotides read TGTGCCAGCAGGGACCCCGGTGGCGTCTCCTACGAGCAGTACTTC. It specifies CASRDPGGVSYEQYF.

The V gene is TRBV27, the J gene TRBJ2-7; tentative D call: TRBD1 (6 bases). This CDR3 spans 15 amino acids. Germline CDR1 MNHEY, CDR2 SMNVEV (reference sequence). The V and J ends lost 4 bases and 4 bases respectively, with 17 bases between them. The CDR3: CASSYRTGLIYEQYF. In DNA form, the CDR3 reads TGTGCCAGCAGTTACCGCACAGGGTTGATTTACGAGCAGTACTTC.

The chain employs TRBV24-1 and TRBJ2-5, with 10 bases that match TRBD2. The CDR3 covers 14 residues. V lost 5 bases and J lost 5; bases outside the gene matches: 4. Per germline, CDR1 KGHDR and CDR2 SFDVKD. CDR3 region: CATSGQREGETQYF. In DNA form, the CDR3 reads TGTGCCACCAGTGGCCAGCGGGAGGGGGAGACCCAGTACTTC.

This clonotype has a handful of counts. The chain couples TRBV5-4 to TRBJ2-1, with D hard to call. Trimming removed 1 base from V and 7 bases from J, with 6 bases in between. This CDR3 comprises 12 residues. Germline values: CDR1 SGHNT, CDR2 YYREEE (reference sequence). CDR3 residues: CASSLRPNEQFF. The DNA for the CDR3 is TGTGCCAGCAGCTTGCGGCCGAATGAGCAGTTCTTC. Based on the CDR3 plus reference TRBV5-4 and TRBJ2-1, the full variable domain is ETGVTQSPTHLIKTRGQQVTLRCSSQSGHNTVSWYQQALGQGPQFIFQYYREEENGRGNFPPRFSGLQFPNYSSELNVNALELDDSALYLCASSLRPNEQFFGPGTRLTVL.

J is TRBJ2-1 and V is TRBV12-5; TRBD1 aligns across 7 bases. The CDR3 covers 19 residues. CDR1 and CDR2 from the germline V gene are LGHNT and FRNRAP. J was trimmed by 0 bases and V by 2 bases; bases with no gene match: 13. The CDR3 sequence: CASGLLVDRVESSYNEQFF. For the CDR3, the DNA is TGTGCTAGTGGTTTGCTAGTCGACAGGGTCGAGAGCTCCTACAATGAGCAGTTCTTC.

The chain couples TRBV7-7 to TRBJ2-1; D might be TRBD2 (6 bases). V dropped 5 bases and J dropped 7 bases, with 18 bases sitting between them. Germline loops: CDR1 SSHAT, CDR2 FNYEAQ (reference sequence). The CDR3 totals 15 residues. CDR3 region: CASSVGGIGYNEQFF. DNA for the CDR3: TGTGCCAGCAGCGTCGGGGGTATAGGTTATAATGAGCAGTTCTTC.